This TCR beta chain was sequenced in a study of CD8 T cell repertoires and HIV-1 epitope variants. Study as a whole: Separate wells received one of Twenty-five Gag or Nef variant peptides. Epitopes were three Gag families plus Nef HW9 and YT9.

Remarks on this clone: Antigen unknown.

General observations from the study: Eight to ten TCR beta clonotypes were antigen-specific, over five apparently recognizing autologous or escape variants. Five clonotypes recognized Nef KF9, one HW9, none TAALDMSHF.

Measured with immunoSEQ multiplex PCR; TCRdb has only the in-frame clones, and not every one. Of fewer than 7,000 clones detected, approximately 70% appear once; the ten largest clones hold around 40%. Sample: cultured CD8+ T cells derived from PBMCs. The receptor was derived from a male donor with HIV.

The CDR3 loop is CASSSAGIDQETQYF. CDR3 coding DNA: TGTGCCAGCAGCTCCGCCGGGATAGATCAAGAGACCCAGTACTTC. This chain uses TRBV27 with TRBJ2-5; TRBD2 might be the D (5 bases). CDR1 is MNHEY and CDR2 is SMNVEV in the germline V gene (reference sequence). V was cut by 6 bases and J by 2 bases, with 16 bases left in between. The CDR3 spans 15 residues.